This T cell receptor beta chain was observed in a study of CD8 T cells in Susac syndrome. General observations from the study: Regarding the TCR sequencing and HLA analysis, the study admitted that a relatively small number of individuals were involved.

Random hexamers were used to reverse transcribe about 0.45 to 1 ug of RNA. Across 54 Vbeta and 13 Jbeta, immunoSEQ multiplex PCR amplified TCR beta CDR3. MiXCR was run by TCRdb on the immunoSEQ multiplex PCR reads, yielding one entry per CDR3 protein. In the table there are fewer than 250,000 distinct CDR3 sequences, roughly nine tenths of which are singletons. CDR3 length equals 14 residues. Germline V gene sequence: CDR1 SGHDT, CDR2 YYEEEE. Trimming shortened V by 4 bases and J by 9 bases, and 14 bases separated the two germline ends. This clonotype came up once. Its antigen remains unidentified. From blood CD8+ and CD4+ T cells, TCR beta sequences were generated. It was treatment-naive patients with stable or active relapsing-remitting disease who made up the multiple sclerosis controls.

What was sequenced was CD8+ T cells from PBMCs. The chain recombines TRBV5-6 with TRBJ1-6, with D possibly TRBD1 on 6 matching bases. The clonotype originates from a human donor with multiple sclerosis. CDR3 coding DNA: TGTGCCAGCAGCATTTTGGACAGCTCTTCACCCCTCCACTTT. Protein: CASSILDSSSPLHF.